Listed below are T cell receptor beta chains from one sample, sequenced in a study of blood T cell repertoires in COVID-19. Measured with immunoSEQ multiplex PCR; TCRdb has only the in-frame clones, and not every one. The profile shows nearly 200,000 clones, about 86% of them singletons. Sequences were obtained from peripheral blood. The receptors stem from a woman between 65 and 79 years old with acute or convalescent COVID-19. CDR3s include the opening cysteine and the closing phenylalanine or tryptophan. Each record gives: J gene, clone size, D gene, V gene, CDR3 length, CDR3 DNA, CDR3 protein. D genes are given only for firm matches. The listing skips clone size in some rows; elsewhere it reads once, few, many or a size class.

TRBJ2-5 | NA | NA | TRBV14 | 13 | TGTGCCAGCAGCGGGAGTGGAGGAGAGACCCAGTACTTC | CASSGSGGETQYF
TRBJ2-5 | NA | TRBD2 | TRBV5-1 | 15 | TGCGCCAGCAGCGAGGGACTAGCGGGACGGGAGACCCAGTACTTC | CASSEGLAGRETQYF
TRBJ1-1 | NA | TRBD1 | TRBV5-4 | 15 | TGTGCCAGCAGCCCGGCCGGGACAGCTAACACTGAAGCTTTCTTT | CASSPAGTANTEAFF
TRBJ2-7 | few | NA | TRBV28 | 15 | TGTGCCAGCAGTCCTCCCGCGGCGGGACGTTACGAGCAGTACTTC | CASSPPAAGRYEQYF
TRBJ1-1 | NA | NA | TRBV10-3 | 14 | TGTGCCATCAAGATAGACAGGAGGAACACTGAAGCTTTCTTT | CAIKIDRRNTEAFF
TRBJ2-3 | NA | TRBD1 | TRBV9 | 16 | TGTGCCAGCAGCTCAGCCGGGACAGGGGTTGGAGATACGCAGTATTTT | CASSSAGTGVGDTQYF
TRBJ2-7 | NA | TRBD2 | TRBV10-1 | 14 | TGCGCCAGTGGGACTAGCGGTGAAATTAACGAGCAGTACTTC | CASGTSGEINEQYF
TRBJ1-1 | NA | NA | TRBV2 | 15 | TGTGCCAGCAGTGGTCCCAGGGGCGGCCCAGTAGAAGCTTTCTTT | CASSGPRGGPVEAFF
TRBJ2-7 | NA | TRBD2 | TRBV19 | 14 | TGTGCCAGTAGTTCAGCGGGAGATGTGGCCGAGCAGTACTTC | CASSSAGDVAEQYF
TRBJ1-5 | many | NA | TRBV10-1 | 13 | TGCGCCAGCAGTGAAAACATCTATCAGCCCCAGCATTTT | CASSENIYQPQHF
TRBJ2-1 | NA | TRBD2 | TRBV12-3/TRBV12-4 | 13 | TGTGCCAGCAGACTAGCGGGGGCGGGAGAGCAGTTCTTC | CASRLAGAGEQFF
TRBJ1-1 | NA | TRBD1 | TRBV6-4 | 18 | TGTGCCAGCAGTGATTTTATGAGACAGGGGATCATGAACACTGAAGCTTTCTTT | CASSDFMRQGIMNTEAFF
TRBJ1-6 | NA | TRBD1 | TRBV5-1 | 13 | TGCGCCAGCAGGACAGGGTTGGATTCACCCCTCCACTTT | CASRTGLDSPLHF
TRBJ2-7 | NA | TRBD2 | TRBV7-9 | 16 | TGTGCCAGCAGCACCCCCGCGGCTAGCGGGAGCTACGAGCAGTACTTC | CASSTPAASGSYEQYF
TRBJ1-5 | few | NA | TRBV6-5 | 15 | TGTGCCAGCAGTTACGACGGAGGGGGCAATCAGCCCCAGCATTTT | CASSYDGGGNQPQHF
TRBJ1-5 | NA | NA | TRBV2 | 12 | TGTGCCAGCAGGGCAGCGGGTCAGCCCCAGCATTTT | CASRAAGQPQHF
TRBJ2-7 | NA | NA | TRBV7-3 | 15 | TGTGCCAGCAGCTTAGGCAGGTTAAGTTCCTACGAGCAGTACTTC | CASSLGRLSSYEQYF
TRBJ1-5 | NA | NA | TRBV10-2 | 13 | TGCGCCAGCAGTCTGAGAGAAAATCAGCCCCAGCATTTT | CASSLRENQPQHF
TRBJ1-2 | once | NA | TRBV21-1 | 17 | TGTGCCAGCAGCGGCCAACTGCAGGGATTGAATGACTATGGCTACACCTTC | CASSGQLQGLNDYGYTF
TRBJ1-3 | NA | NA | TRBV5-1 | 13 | TGCGCCAGCAGCTTGGAGGGAGTGTCCACCATATATTTT | CASSLEGVSTIYF
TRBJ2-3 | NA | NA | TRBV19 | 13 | TGTGCCAGTAGTATCAGGGGAACAGATACGCAGTATTTT | CASSIRGTDTQYF
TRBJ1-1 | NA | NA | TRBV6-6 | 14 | TGTGCCAGCAGCTCTACCGTGCAAGGTTCGGGGGCTTTCTTT | CASSSTVQGSGAFF
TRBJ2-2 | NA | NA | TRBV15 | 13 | TGTGCCACCAGCAGAGGAGACACCGGGGAGCTGTTTTTT | CATSRGDTGELFF
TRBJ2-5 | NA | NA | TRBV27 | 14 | TGTGCCAGCAGTTTATCGACTCCCCAAGAGACCCAGTACTTC | CASSLSTPQETQYF
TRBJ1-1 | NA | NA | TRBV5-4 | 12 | TGTGCCAGCAGCTTGGACAGTCGGAGGGCTTTCTTT | CASSLDSRRAFF
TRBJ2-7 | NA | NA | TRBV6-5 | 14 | TGTGCCAGCAGTTTACAGGGCCGGTCGTACGAGCAGTACTTC | CASSLQGRSYEQYF
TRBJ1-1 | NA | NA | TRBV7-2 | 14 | TGTGCCAGCAGTTCAAAGAGGGAGGGGACTGAAGCTTTCTTT | CASSSKREGTEAFF
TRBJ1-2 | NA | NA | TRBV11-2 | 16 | TGTGCCAGCAGCTTAGGTCACCAAGCAAACTTCTATGGCTACACCTTC | CASSLGHQANFYGYTF
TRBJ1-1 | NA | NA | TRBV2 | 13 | TGTGCCAGCAGGTGGGGGAGGGGCACTGAAGCTTTCTTT | CASRWGRGTEAFF
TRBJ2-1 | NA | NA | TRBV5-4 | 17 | TGTGCCAGCAGCTTGATTCCTCGGGGGACCCTATACAATGAGCAGTTCTTC | CASSLIPRGTLYNEQFF
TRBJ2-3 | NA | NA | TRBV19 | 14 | TGTGCCAGTAGTTTCACGGGTCGGAAGGATACGCAGTATTTT | CASSFTGRKDTQYF
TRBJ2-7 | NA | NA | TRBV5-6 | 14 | TGTGCCAGCAGCCCACTTGGGTCCAGCGGCGAGCAGTACTTC | CASSPLGSSGEQYF
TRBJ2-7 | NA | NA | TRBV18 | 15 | TGTGCCAGCCCAACTGATCCGCCTCCCCGTTTCGAGCAGTACTTC | CASPTDPPPRFEQYF
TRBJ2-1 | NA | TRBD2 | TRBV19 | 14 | TGTGCCAGTAGTGTCGGCGGGGGGGCCAATGAGCAGTTCTTC | CASSVGGGANEQFF
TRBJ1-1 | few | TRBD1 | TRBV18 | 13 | TGTGCCAGCTCGCCTACAGGGGGCACTGAAGCTTTCTTT | CASSPTGGTEAFF
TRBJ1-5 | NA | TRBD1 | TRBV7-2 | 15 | TGTGCCAGCAGCTTAGCGGGACAGAACAATCAGCCCCAGCATTTT | CASSLAGQNNQPQHF
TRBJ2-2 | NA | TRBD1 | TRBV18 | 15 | TGTGCCAGCTCACCTAAGGGACAGGGGACCGGGGAGCTGTTTTTT | CASSPKGQGTGELFF
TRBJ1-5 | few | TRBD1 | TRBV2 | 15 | TGTGCCAGCACCGGAGTAGGGGGCGAGTATCAGCCCCAGCATTTT | CASTGVGGEYQPQHF
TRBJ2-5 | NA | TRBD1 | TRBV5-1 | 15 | TGCGCCAGCAGCGGGCAGGGGGACCCAAAAGAGACCCAGTACTTC | CASSGQGDPKETQYF
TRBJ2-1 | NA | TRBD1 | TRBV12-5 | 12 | TGTGCTAGTGGCGAGGGGGCTAATGAGCAGTTCTTC | CASGEGANEQFF
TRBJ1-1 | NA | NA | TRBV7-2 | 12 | TGTGCCAGCAGCATCCCCGGACAGGAAGCTTTCTTT | CASSIPGQEAFF
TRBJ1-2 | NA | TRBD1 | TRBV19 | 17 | TGTGCCAGTAGTATAGAGACAGGGCCCCTCATTGGTTGGAGCTACACCTTC | CASSIETGPLIGWSYTF
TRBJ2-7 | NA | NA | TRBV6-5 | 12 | TGTGCCAGCACCAACCGCTATTACGAGCAGTACTTC | CASTNRYYEQYF
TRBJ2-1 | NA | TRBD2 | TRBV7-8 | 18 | TGTGCCAGCAGCCCTGGGGGTTCAGCGGGGCCCCCCTACAATGAGCAGTTCTTC | CASSPGGSAGPPYNEQFF
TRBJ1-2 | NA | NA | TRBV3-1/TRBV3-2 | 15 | TGTGCCAGCAGCCCCTCCTCAGGGGTTTCTAGAGGCTACACCTTC | CASSPSSGVSRGYTF
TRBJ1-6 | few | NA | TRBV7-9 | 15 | TGTGCCAGCAGCCCTCCCGGACATGTAAGCGCACCCCTCCACTTT | CASSPPGHVSAPLHF
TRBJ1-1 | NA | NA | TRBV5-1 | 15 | TGCGCCAGCAGCACCGGACAGAGCGGGGTTACTGAAGCTTTCTTT | CASSTGQSGVTEAFF
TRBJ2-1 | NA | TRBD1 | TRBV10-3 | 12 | TGTGCCACCGGGACAGCCTACAATGAGCAGTTCTTC | CATGTAYNEQFF
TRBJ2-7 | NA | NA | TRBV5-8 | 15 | TGTGCCGCCCAGGGGACCGTTTCCAACTCCTACGAGCAGTACTTC | CAAQGTVSNSYEQYF
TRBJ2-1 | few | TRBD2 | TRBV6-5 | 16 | TGTGCCAGCAGTTACACGGGACTAGCGGGAGGGAATGAGCAGTTCTTC | CASSYTGLAGGNEQFF
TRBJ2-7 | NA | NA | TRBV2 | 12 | TGTGCCAGCAGGGAGGGGATGGGAGAGCAGTACTTC | CASREGMGEQYF
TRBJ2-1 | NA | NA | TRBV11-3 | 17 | TGTGCCAGCAGTTCAGCTGGGTACAGGGTTAGTAGCAATGAGCAGTTCTTC | CASSSAGYRVSSNEQFF
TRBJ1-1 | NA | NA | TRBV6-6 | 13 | TGTGCCAGCAGTTACCCTAGACCCGATGAAGCTTTCTTT | CASSYPRPDEAFF
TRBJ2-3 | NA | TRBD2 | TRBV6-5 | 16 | TGTGCCAGCAGTTACCGGCTAGCGGGGGGTATTGATACGCAGTATTTT | CASSYRLAGGIDTQYF